Listed below are T cell receptor beta chains from one sample, sequenced in a study of shared clonotypes between healthy human individuals. Sequencing used immunoSEQ multiplex PCR; TCRdb keeps in-frame clones, though not all of them. The sample gives about 1,800,000 clones, over 85% of which show up once; roughly 1% is in the top ten. The sample taken for sequencing was naive CD8+ T cells sorted from blood. All receptors derive from a man aged 18 to 30 in good health. Both conserved end residues are part of each CDR3. Fields, in order: V gene, CDR3 length, J gene, CDR3 protein.

TRBV6-1	14	TRBJ1-1	CASSKGTANTEAFF
TRBV28	14	TRBJ1-5	CASSLRHKDQPQHF
TRBV6-6	13	TRBJ2-7	CASSYDFGYEQYF
TRBV7-7	15	TRBJ2-7	CASSSGQGTSYEQYF
TRBV11-2	15	TRBJ1-5	CASSLLGAVDQPQHF
TRBV2	13	TRBJ2-7	CASSGQGGYEQYF
TRBV27	13	TRBJ2-1	CASSLAGGNEQFF
TRBV6-1	14	TRBJ2-3	CASSDGGSTDTQYF
TRBV5-6	14	TRBJ2-1	CASSLALEGVEQFF
TRBV7-9	15	TRBJ2-7	CASSLALGTDYEQYF
TRBV27	17	TRBJ2-3	CASSSQVFIVGTDTQYF
TRBV9	15	TRBJ1-1	CASSVTLPSDREAFF
TRBV6-5	14	TRBJ2-7	CASSYFRFAYEQYF
TRBV13	16	TRBJ2-1	CASSSWTVSSYNEQFF
TRBV7-8	15	TRBJ1-2	CASSRDVRGAYGYTF
TRBV11-2	16	TRBJ2-2	CASSEEAGKNTGELFF
TRBV15	15	TRBJ1-1	CATSRDRGVGTEAFF
TRBV11-2	18	TRBJ1-4	CASTENRETPATNEKLFF
TRBV6-1	13	TRBJ2-3	CASSEGWGDTQYF
TRBV6-6	13	TRBJ1-1	CASSYRGHTEAFF
TRBV2	14	TRBJ2-7	CAIGGEVPTYEQYF
TRBV28	17	TRBJ2-1	CASSRRLAVSYYNEQFF
TRBV29-1	17	TRBJ2-3	CSVWGTAEEGSHDTQYF
TRBV18	16	TRBJ2-2	CASSPGESMNTGELFF
TRBV7-9	13	TRBJ2-7	CASSLPPAYEQYF
TRBV28	14	TRBJ2-5	CASSLLAGVETQYF
TRBV29-1	15	TRBJ2-3	CSVDRAAVLPDTQYF
TRBV9	14	TRBJ2-7	CASSVGTSSHEQYF
TRBV7-9	14	TRBJ2-7	CASSSERSSYEQYF